This TCR beta chain comes out of a study of T cells in localized non-small cell lung cancer. A few counts support this clone. Its matching antigen is unknown. A junction end diverges from the germline sequence, so it may reflect a read error. Only in-frame clones appear in the TCRdb table, and some are missing; sequencing was by immunoSEQ multiplex PCR. The data contain roughly 3,100 clones, approximately 20% of them seen just once; the ten biggest clones take up around 6%. Notes on the study in general: Higher blood T cell density tracked longer overall survival.

The clonotype comes from a man aged 18 to 50 with stage II lung adenocarcinoma. Sequencing was performed on lung tumor tissue, taken before any cancer treatment.

The CDR3 DNA reads as TGTGCCATCAGTCCCACATCTGATAATTCACCCCTCCACTTT. Its translation: CAISPTSDNSPLHF. The rearrangement links TRBV6-8 to TRBJ1-6; no reliable D call. This CDR3 has 14 amino acids. CDR1 is MNHGY, CDR2 SAAAGT, per germline.